This T cell receptor (beta chain) was retrieved from a study of early T cells in non-severe SARS-CoV-2 infection. Study overall: Chains stayed unpaired after sequencing of bulk RNA from unsorted whole blood.

Individual cDNA molecules each received unique molecular identifiers attached to them. TCRdb re-called the 5' RACE reads with MiXCR, one entry per CDR3 protein. The data contain about 39,000 distinct CDR3 sequences, roughly 6% of them singletons. For this clonotype: Its specificity is not known.

There are 11 residues in the CDR3. In germline, CDR1 is MNHEY, CDR2 SVGEGT. V lost 7 bases and J 2 bases, leaving 5 bases between the germline ends. Study results and caveats: A preference for anti-spike CD8 responses marked VDJdb matching, which missed private and CD4 specificities.

The chain has TRBV6-2 or TRBV6-3 and TRBJ2-5; no firm D call. The TCR originated in an adult who was a healthcare worker with PCR-confirmed SARS-CoV-2 infection or an uninfected control (not recorded which). The sequenced sample was whole blood, obtained at baseline. The CDR3 sequence is CASKRQETQYF. In DNA form, the CDR3 reads TGTGCCAGCAAACGACAAGAGACCCAGTACTTC.